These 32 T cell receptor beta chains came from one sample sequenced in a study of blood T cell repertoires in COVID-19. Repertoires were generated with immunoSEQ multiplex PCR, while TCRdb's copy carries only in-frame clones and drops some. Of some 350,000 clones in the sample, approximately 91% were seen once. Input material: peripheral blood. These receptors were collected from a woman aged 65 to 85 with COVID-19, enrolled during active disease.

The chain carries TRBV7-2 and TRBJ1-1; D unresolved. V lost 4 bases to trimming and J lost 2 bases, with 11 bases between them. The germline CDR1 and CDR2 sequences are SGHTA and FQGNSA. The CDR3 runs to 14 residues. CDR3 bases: TGTGCCAGCAGCTCGACGGTTAGCAACACTGAAGCTTTCTTT. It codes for CASSSTVSNTEAFF.

The CDR3 DNA follows: TGTGCCAGCAGCTTAGTTTTGGTGTTAGCGGGCTCCTACAATGAGCAGTTCTTC. The encoded protein is CASSLVLVLAGSYNEQFF. The chain couples TRBV7-9 to TRBJ2-1; 7 bases align to TRBD2. V was pared by 1 base and J by 0 bases, with 9 bases of the junction left unmatched. The CDR3 sequence is 18 residues long. Germline lookup yields CDR1 SEHNR and CDR2 FQNEAQ (reference sequence).

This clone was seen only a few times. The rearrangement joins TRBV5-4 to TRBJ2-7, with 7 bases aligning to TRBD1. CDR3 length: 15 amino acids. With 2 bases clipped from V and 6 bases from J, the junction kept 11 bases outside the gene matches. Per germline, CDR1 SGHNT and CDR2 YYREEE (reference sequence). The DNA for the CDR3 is TGTGCCAGCAGCTTAGGGGGCGGCATTATATCCGAGCAGTACTTC. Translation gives CASSLGGGIISEQYF.

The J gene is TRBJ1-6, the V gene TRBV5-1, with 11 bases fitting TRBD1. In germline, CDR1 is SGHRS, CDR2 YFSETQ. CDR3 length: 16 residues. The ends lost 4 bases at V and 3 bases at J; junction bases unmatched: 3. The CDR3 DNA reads TGCGCCAGCAGCCTCGGGACAGGGGGCTATAATTCACCCCTCCACTTT. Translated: CASSLGTGGYNSPLHF.

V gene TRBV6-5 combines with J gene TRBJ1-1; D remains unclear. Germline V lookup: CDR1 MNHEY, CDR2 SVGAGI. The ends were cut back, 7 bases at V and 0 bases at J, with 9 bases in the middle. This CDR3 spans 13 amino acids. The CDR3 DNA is TGTGCCAGCACCGACAACATGAACACTGAAGCTTTCTTT. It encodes CASTDNMNTEAFF.

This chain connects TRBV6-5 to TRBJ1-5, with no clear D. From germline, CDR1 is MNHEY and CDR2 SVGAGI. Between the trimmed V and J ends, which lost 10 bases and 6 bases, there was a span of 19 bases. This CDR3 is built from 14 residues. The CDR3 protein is CATPRKGVSQPQHF. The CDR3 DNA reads TGTGCCACCCCGCGGAAGGGAGTTAGTCAGCCCCAGCATTTT.

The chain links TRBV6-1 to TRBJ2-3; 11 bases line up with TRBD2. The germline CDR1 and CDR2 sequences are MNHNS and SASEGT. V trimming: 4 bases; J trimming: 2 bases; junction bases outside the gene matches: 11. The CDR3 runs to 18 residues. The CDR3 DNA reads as TGTGCCAGCAGTGTAGCTAGCGGGGGGCCCATTTACACAGATACGCAGTATTTT. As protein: CASSVASGGPIYTDTQYF.

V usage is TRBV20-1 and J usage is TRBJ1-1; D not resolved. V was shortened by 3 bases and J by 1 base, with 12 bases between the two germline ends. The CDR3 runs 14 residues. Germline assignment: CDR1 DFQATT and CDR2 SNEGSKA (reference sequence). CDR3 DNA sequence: TGCAGTGCTAGTCGTCTAGGCGGGAACACTGAAGCTTTCTTT. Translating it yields CSASRLGGNTEAFF.

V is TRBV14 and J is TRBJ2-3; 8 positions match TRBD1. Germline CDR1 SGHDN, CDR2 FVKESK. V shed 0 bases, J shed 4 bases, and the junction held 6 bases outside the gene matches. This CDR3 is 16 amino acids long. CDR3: CASSQDWDRIADTQYF. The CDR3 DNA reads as TGTGCCAGCAGCCAAGACTGGGACAGGATCGCAGATACGCAGTATTTT.

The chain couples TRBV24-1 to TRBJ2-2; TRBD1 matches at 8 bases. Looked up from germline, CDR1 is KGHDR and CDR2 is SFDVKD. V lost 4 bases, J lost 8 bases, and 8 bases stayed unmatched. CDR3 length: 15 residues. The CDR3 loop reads CATSDLGTGHGELFF. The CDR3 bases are TGTGCCACCAGTGACCTCGGGACAGGTCATGGGGAGCTGTTTTTT.

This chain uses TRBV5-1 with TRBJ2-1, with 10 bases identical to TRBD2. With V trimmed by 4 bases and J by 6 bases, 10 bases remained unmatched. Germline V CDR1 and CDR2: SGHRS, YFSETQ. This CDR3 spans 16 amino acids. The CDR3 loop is CASSLTSSGGSNEQFF. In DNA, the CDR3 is TGCGCCAGCAGCCTCACGTCTAGCGGGGGAAGCAATGAGCAGTTCTTC.

CDR3 protein: CASSGTGVGQPQHF. The CDR3, as DNA: TGTGCCAGCAGCGGGACAGGGGTCGGTCAGCCCCAGCATTTT. The gene calls are TRBV9 and TRBJ1-5, with 9 bases identical to TRBD1. With V trimmed by 3 bases and J by 6 bases, 4 bases remained unmatched. The germline CDR1 and CDR2 sequences are SGDLS and YYNGEE. This CDR3 has 14 amino acids.

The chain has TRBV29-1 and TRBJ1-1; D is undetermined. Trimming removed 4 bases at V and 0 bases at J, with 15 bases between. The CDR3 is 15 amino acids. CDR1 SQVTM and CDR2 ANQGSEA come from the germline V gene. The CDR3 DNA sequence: TGCAGCGTTGTACGCGGGCTGGCCATGAACACTGAAGCTTTCTTT. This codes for CSVVRGLAMNTEAFF.

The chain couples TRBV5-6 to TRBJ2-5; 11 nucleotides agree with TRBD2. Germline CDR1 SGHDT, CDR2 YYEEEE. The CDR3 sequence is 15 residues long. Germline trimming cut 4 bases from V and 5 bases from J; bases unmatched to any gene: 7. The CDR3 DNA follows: TGTGCCAGCAGCCTACTTAGCGGGGGGGAGGAGACCCAGTACTTC. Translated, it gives CASSLLSGGEETQYF.

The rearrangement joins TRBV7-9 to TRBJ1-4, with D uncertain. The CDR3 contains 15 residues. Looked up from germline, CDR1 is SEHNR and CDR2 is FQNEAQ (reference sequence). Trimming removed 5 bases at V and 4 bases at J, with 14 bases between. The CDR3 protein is CASSQWVQYNEKLFF. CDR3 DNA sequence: TGTGCCAGCAGCCAATGGGTACAGTATAATGAAAAACTGTTTTTT.

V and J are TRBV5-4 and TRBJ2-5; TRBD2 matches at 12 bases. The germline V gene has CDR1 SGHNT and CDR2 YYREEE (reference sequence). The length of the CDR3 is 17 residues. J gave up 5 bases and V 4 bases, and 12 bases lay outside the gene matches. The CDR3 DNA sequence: TGTGCCAGCAGCGGAACCGGACTAGCGGGGTACAGGGAGACCCAGTACTTC. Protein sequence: CASSGTGLAGYRETQYF.

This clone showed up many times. CDR3 sequence reads: CASQGGSGNTIYF. The CDR3 bases are TGCGCCAGCCAGGGCGGCTCTGGAAACACCATATATTTT. This chain uses TRBV5-1 with TRBJ1-3, with a weak D call TRBD1 (5 bases). Germline CDR1 is SGHRS and CDR2 is YFSETQ. Trimming cost V 7 bases and J 0 bases, with 8 bases left between them. The CDR3 contains 13 residues.

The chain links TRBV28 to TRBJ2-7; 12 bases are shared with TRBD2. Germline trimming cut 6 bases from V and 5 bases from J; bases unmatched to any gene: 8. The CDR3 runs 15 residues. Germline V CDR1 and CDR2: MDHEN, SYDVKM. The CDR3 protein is CASSELAGGYNEQYF. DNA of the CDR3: TGTGCCAGCAGCGAACTAGCGGGGGGATACAACGAGCAGTACTTC.

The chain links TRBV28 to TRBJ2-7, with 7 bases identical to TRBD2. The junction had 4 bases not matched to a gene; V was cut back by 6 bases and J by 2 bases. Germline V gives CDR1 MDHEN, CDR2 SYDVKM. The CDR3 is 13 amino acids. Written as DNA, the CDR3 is TGTGCCAGCAGGGGGGGGGTCCCCTACGAGCAGTACTTC. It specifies CASRGGVPYEQYF.

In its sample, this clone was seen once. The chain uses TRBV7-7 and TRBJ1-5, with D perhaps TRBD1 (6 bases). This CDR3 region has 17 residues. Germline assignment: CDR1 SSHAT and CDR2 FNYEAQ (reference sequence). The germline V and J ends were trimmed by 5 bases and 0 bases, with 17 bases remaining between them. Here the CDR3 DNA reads TGTGCCAGCAGCCAGCATATACGGACAGATAGCAATCAGCCCCAGCATTTT. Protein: CASSQHIRTDSNQPQHF.

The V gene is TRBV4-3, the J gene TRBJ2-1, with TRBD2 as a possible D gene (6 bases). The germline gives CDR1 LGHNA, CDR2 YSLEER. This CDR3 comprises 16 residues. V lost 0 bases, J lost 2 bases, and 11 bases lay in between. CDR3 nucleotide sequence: TGCGCCAGCAGCCAAGAAAGGAGGGGCGCCTACAATGAGCAGTTCTTC. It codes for CASSQERRGAYNEQFF.

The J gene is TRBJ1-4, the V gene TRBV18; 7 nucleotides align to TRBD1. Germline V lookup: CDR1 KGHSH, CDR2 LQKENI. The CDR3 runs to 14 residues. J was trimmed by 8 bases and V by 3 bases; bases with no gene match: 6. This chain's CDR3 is CASSPLRGAEKLFF. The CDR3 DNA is TGTGCCAGCTCACCTCTCAGGGGGGCGGAAAAACTGTTTTTT.

The CDR3 nucleotides are TGTGCCAGCATGGAGGCCCCTAACACTGAAGCTTTCTTT. This codes for CASMEAPNTEAFF. V is TRBV2 and J is TRBJ1-1; no definite D call. CDR3 length: 13 residues. Germline V CDR1 and CDR2: SNHLY, FYNNEI. V dropped 7 bases and J dropped 2 bases, with 11 bases sitting between them.

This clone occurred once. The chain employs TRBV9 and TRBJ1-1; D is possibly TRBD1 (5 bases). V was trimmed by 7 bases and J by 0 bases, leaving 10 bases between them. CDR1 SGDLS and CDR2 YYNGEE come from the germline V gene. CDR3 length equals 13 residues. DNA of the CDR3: TGTGCCAGCGGAGACAGCATGAACACTGAAGCTTTCTTT. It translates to CASGDSMNTEAFF.

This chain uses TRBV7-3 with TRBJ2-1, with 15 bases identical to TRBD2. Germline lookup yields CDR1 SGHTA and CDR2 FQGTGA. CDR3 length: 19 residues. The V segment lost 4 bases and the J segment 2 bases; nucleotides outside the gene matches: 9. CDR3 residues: CASSSTGTSGGSPYNEQFF. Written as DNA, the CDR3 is TGTGCCAGCAGCTCCACCGGGACTAGCGGGGGGTCCCCCTACAATGAGCAGTTCTTC.

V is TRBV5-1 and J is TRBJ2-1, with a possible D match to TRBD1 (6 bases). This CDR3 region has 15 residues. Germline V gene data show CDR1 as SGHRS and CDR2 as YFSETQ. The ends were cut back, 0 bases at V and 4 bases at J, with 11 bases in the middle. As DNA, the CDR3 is TGCGCCAGCAGCTTGGATGGGACATTATACAATGAGCAGTTCTTC. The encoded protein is CASSLDGTLYNEQFF.

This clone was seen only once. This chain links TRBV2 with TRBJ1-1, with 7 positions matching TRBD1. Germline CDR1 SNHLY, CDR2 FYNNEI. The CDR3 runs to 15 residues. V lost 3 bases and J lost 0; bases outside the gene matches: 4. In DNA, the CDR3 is TGTGCCAGCAGTGAGGGACAGCCGATGAACACTGAAGCTTTCTTT. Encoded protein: CASSEGQPMNTEAFF. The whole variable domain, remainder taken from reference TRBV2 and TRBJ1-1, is EPEVTQTPSHQVTQMGQEVILRCVPISNHLYFYWYRQILGQKVEFLVSFYNNEISEKSEIFDDQFSVERPDGSNFTLKIRSTKLEDSAMYFCASSEGQPMNTEAFFGQGTRLTVV.

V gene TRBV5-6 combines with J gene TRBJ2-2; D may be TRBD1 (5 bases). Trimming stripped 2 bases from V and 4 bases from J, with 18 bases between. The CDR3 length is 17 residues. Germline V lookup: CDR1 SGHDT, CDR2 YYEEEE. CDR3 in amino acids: CASSFYGVDITTGELFF. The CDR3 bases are TGTGCCAGCAGCTTCTATGGGGTGGACATAACCACCGGGGAGCTGTTTTTT.

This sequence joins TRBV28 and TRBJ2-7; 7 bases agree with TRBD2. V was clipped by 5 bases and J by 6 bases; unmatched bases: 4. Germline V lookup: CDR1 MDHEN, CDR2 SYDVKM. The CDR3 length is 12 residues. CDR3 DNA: TGTGCCAGCAGTATGGGAGGGATCGAGCAGTACTTC. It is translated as CASSMGGIEQYF.

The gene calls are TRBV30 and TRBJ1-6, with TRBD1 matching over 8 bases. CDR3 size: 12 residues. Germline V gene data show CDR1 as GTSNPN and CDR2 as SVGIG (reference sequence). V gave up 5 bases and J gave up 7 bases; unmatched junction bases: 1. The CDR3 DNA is TGTGCCTGGGGGACAGGAAATTCACCCCTCCACTTT. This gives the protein CAWGTGNSPLHF.

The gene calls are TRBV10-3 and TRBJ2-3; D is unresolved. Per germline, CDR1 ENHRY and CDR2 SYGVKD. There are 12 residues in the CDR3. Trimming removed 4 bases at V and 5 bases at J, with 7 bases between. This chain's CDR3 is CAISAPRDTQYF. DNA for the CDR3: TGTGCCATCAGTGCCCCGAGAGATACGCAGTATTTT.

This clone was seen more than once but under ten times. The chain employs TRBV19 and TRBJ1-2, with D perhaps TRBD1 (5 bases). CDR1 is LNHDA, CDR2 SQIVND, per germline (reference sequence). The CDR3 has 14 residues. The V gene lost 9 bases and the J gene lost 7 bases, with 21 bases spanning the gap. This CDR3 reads CASTQGVVASGYTF. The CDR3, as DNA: TGTGCCAGCACTCAGGGTGTCGTAGCTTCTGGCTACACCTTC. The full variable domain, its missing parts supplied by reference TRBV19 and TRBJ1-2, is DGGITQSPKYLFRKEGQNVTLSCEQNLNHDAMYWYRQDPGQGLRLIYYSQIVNDFQKGDIAEGYSVSREKKESFPLTVTSAQKNPTAFYLCASTQGVVASGYTFGSGTRLTVV.